One and the same sample provided the 11 T cell receptor beta chains below, sequenced in a study of blood T cell repertoires in COVID-19. Method: immunoSEQ multiplex PCR; TCRdb's copy keeps in-frame clones and lacks some. Among tens of thousands of clones, roughly 73% were seen once, and the ten largest hold more than 9%. Sequencing input: peripheral blood. The receptors here all came from a human donor in a cohort sampled during active COVID-19.

The rearrangement uses TRBV5-1 and TRBJ1-4; 8 positions agree with TRBD1. CDR3 length: 14 residues. Germline CDR1 SGHRS, CDR2 YFSETQ. The junction had 4 bases not matched to a gene; V was cut back by 4 bases and J by 5 bases. CDR3 region: CASSTGQENEKLFF. The CDR3 bases are TGCGCCAGCAGCACGGGACAGGAGAATGAAAAACTGTTTTTT.

The chain employs TRBV28 and TRBJ1-6; 7 nucleotides match TRBD1. The V gene's germline CDR1 is MDHEN and CDR2 SYDVKM. The length of the CDR3 is 15 residues. V lost 5 bases and J lost 7; bases outside the gene matches: 8. The CDR3 DNA reads as TGTGCCAGCAGTCCTACAGGGGCGGGCAATTCACCCCTCCACTTT. Residues: CASSPTGAGNSPLHF.

This clone was counted between two and nine times. This chain links TRBV6-5 with TRBJ2-7; a weak D match, TRBD1 (6 bases). Germline CDR1 reads MNHEY; CDR2 reads SVGAGI. The CDR3 totals 15 residues. The ends were cut back, 2 bases at V and 5 bases at J, with 16 bases in the middle. The CDR3 loop is CASSYESGRGHEQYF. In DNA form, the CDR3 reads TGTGCCAGCAGTTACGAATCGGGCAGGGGACACGAGCAGTACTTC.

This clone was seen just once. This chain joins TRBV6-5 and TRBJ1-2; D may be TRBD1 (6 bases). This CDR3 has 12 residues. CDR1 MNHEY and CDR2 SVGAGI come from the germline V gene. Trimming pared 6 bases from V and 8 bases from J, leaving 13 bases between. CDR3 region: CASSQAGGGYTF. CDR3 bases: TGTGCCAGCAGCCAGGCGGGGGGCGGCTACACCTTC.

This chain links TRBV7-2 with TRBJ1-2; D might be TRBD1 (6 bases). The CDR3 totals 12 residues. V lost 5 bases and J lost 10, with 14 bases in between. CDR1 and CDR2 from the germline V gene are SGHTA and FQGNSA. CDR3 amino acids: CASSRGTSPYTF. The CDR3 DNA reads as TGTGCCAGCAGCCGAGGGACATCTCCCTACACCTTC.

The chain couples TRBV2 to TRBJ1-3, with D unclear. The CDR3 runs to 14 residues. From germline, CDR1 is SNHLY and CDR2 FYNNEI. V shed 6 bases and J shed 3 bases, with 12 bases lying between them. The CDR3 nucleotides are TGTGCCAGCAGACGTGGGCAGAGTGGAAACACCATATATTTT. Translating gives CASRRGQSGNTIYF.

This chain connects TRBV5-4 to TRBJ2-7; 8 bases are a match to TRBD1. The CDR3 totals 14 residues. Germline values: CDR1 SGHNT, CDR2 YYREEE (reference sequence). The J segment lost 6 bases and the V segment lost 0 bases, leaving 5 bases of the junction unmatched. CDR3 protein: CASSLGQGIREQYF. The CDR3 DNA is TGTGCCAGCAGCTTGGGACAGGGGATTCGCGAGCAGTACTTC.

This clone was counted once. The DNA of the CDR3 is TGTGCCAGCAGCGCCGGACTATACTACAATGAGCAGTTCTTC. Translation: CASSAGLYYNEQFF. The V gene is TRBV7-3, the J gene TRBJ2-1; D is possibly TRBD2 (6 bases). The CDR3 sequence is 14 residues long. With 5 bases removed from V and 3 bases from J, the gap between germline ends came to 11 bases. From germline, CDR1 is SGHTA and CDR2 FQGTGA. The full variable domain, rest sourced from reference TRBV7-3 and TRBJ2-1, is GAGVSQTPSNKVTEKGKYVELRCDPISGHTALYWYRQSLGQGPEFLIYFQGTGAADDSGLPNDRFFAVRPEGSVSTLKIQRTERGDSAVYLCASSAGLYYNEQFFGPGTRLTVL.

V gene TRBV7-2 combines with J gene TRBJ2-3, with 8 positions matching TRBD2. V gave up 1 base and J gave up 2 bases; unmatched junction bases: 2. The CDR3 has 15 residues. Germline V gene data show CDR1 as SGHTA and CDR2 as FQGNSA. The CDR3 here is CASSLGLAYTDTQYF. The CDR3 region has the DNA TGTGCCAGCAGCTTAGGACTAGCGTACACAGATACGCAGTATTTT.

The genes are TRBV7-2 and TRBJ2-7; no firm D call. V was clipped by 2 bases and J by 8 bases, with 13 bases between them. CDR3 length: 13 amino acids. Germline assignment: CDR1 SGHTA and CDR2 FQGNSA. CDR3 sequence: CASSLPSLSKQYF. CDR3 bases: TGTGCCAGCAGCTTACCTAGTTTGTCGAAGCAGTACTTC.

This clone came up a few times. This chain links TRBV9 with TRBJ2-5; D gene unclear. V shed 4 bases and J shed 2 bases, with 12 bases lying between them. The CDR3 runs to 14 residues. Per germline, CDR1 SGDLS and CDR2 YYNGEE. The CDR3 sequence is CASSPTLWQETQYF. The CDR3 bases are TGTGCCAGCAGCCCTACCTTGTGGCAAGAGACCCAGTACTTC.